This TCR beta chain was identified in a study of shared clonotypes between healthy human individuals. Healthy and HIV-negative, the adult donors had no recent acute infections or vaccinations. This clone was observed a single time. The antigen is unknown. General study findings and limits: Having only a few donors restricted how much genetic and exposure-history diversity was captured.

Genomic DNA from each subset was divided evenly over several immunoSEQ plates. In the sorted-subset replicate PCRs, 150 to 200 ng DNA, 25,000 to 35,000 T cell genomes, was used. The protocol was immunoSEQ multiplex PCR, while the TCRdb copy is restricted to in-frame clones and leaves out a portion. The sample carries 150,000 to 200,000 clones, 65% to 70% recorded once. This clonotype was sampled from a man aged 25-40 years in good health. Sequenced sample: memory CD4+ T cells sorted from blood. Documented subset: CD45RA-negative fraction.

This CDR3 reads CASSLGTGAVSGNTIYF. CDR3 nucleotide sequence: TGTGCCAGCAGCTTGGGGACAGGGGCTGTATCTGGAAACACCATATATTTT. The chain uses TRBV7-6 and TRBJ1-3, with TRBD1 identical over 10 bases. Germline CDR1 is SGHVS and CDR2 is FNYEAQ. This CDR3 is built from 17 residues. Trimming removed 3 bases from V and 1 base from J; junction bases left unmatched: 6.